Below are 15 T cell receptor beta chains sequenced from a single sample in a study of identical twins. MiXCR was run by TCRdb on the 5' RACE reads, yielding one entry per CDR3 protein. Of 250,000 or so distinct CDR3 sequences in the sample, 7% to 8.5% were seen once. This sample was also put to use in a study of yellow fever vaccine responses in identical twins.

Sequenced material: CD8+ T cells sorted from blood. The receptor set was obtained from a woman between 18 and 29 years old in good health.

The chain carries TRBV7-9 and TRBJ2-1; D ambiguous. Trimming stripped 11 bases from V and 1 base from J, with 12 bases between. This CDR3 is built from 13 residues. CDR1 is SEHNR, CDR2 FQNEAQ, per germline (reference sequence). CDR3 sequence reads: CAGHDISYNEQFF. The CDR3 coding sequence is TGTGCCGGCCACGACATTTCCTACAATGAGCAGTTCTTC. The full variable domain, rest sourced from reference TRBV7-9 and TRBJ2-1, is DTGVSQNPRHKITKRGQNVTFRCDPISEHNRLYWYRQTLGQGPEFLTYFQNEAQLEKSRLLSDRFSAERPKGSFSTLEIQRTEQGDSAMYLCAGHDISYNEQFFGPGTRLTVL.

Ten or more counts support this clonotype. V is TRBV5-1 and J is TRBJ1-6, with a tentative D call TRBD1 (6 bases). Germline CDR1 reads SGHRS; CDR2 reads YFSETQ. The CDR3 extends over 13 amino acids. With 1 base removed from V and 11 bases from J, the gap between germline ends came to 10 bases. CDR3 amino acids: CASSLKGGPPLHF. The CDR3 DNA follows: TGCGCCAGCAGCTTGAAGGGGGGCCCACCCCTCCACTTT. The variable domain in full, completed from reference TRBV5-1 and TRBJ1-6, reads KAGVTQTPRYLIKTRGQQVTLSCSPISGHRSVSWYQQTPGQGLQFLFEYFSETQRNKGNFPGRFSGRQFSNSRSEMNVSTLELGDSALYLCASSLKGGPPLHFGNGTRLTVT.

This clonotype was found many times. The CDR3 nucleotides are TGCGCCAGCAGCGTCCGGGACAGACAAGAGACCCAGTACTTC. Protein: CASSVRDRQETQYF. The chain has TRBV5-1 and TRBJ2-5, with 7 positions matching TRBD1. With V trimmed by 4 bases and J by 2 bases, 5 bases remained unmatched. Germline V CDR1 and CDR2: SGHRS, YFSETQ. This CDR3 has 14 residues.

There are many counts of this clonotype. The chain recombines TRBV6-2 or TRBV6-3 with TRBJ2-3, with D perhaps matching TRBD1 (6 bases). Trimming removed 2 bases from V and 3 bases from J, with 12 bases in between. The germline V gene encodes CDR1 MNHEY and CDR2 SVGEGT. CDR3 length: 15 amino acids. The CDR3 loop is CASSYGPRGTDTQYF. The CDR3, as DNA: TGTGCCAGCAGTTACGGGCCAAGGGGGACAGATACGCAGTATTTT.

V gene TRBV5-5 combines with J gene TRBJ2-5; D may be TRBD1 (6 bases). V shed 0 bases and J shed 5 bases, with 14 bases lying between them. The CDR3 totals 15 residues. Looked up from germline, CDR1 is SGHKS and CDR2 is YYEKEE (reference sequence). In DNA, the CDR3 is TGTGCCAGCAGCTTGGTCTCAGGGGCAGGCGAGACCCAGTACTTC. This translates into CASSLVSGAGETQYF.

This clonotype has more than one count but fewer than ten. This chain uses TRBV12-3 or TRBV12-4 with TRBJ2-1; 9 bases match TRBD1. CDR3 size: 15 residues. After removal of 5 bases from V and 8 bases from J, the junction contained 10 bases not matched to a gene. CDR3 DNA: TGTGCCAGCAGTGCTACCGGGACAGGGTTCTATGAGCAGTTCTTC. Translated: CASSATGTGFYEQFF.

The chain uses TRBV2 and TRBJ2-3; TRBD2 matches 10 bases. V was clipped by 4 bases and J by 2 bases; unmatched bases: 3. This CDR3 region has 15 residues. The germline gives CDR1 SNHLY, CDR2 FYNNEI. CDR3 DNA: TGTGCCAGCAGTGGGCTAGCGGGGGCCACAGATACGCAGTATTTT. This gives the protein CASSGLAGATDTQYF.

The V and J genes are TRBV5-5 and TRBJ2-5; perhaps TRBD2 as D (5 bases). Trimming took 4 bases from V and 5 from J, leaving 18 bases between them. Germline CDR1 SGHKS, CDR2 YYEKEE (reference sequence). The CDR3 sequence is 15 residues long. The CDR3 loop reads CASSPWVRRGETQYF. CDR3 DNA sequence: TGTGCCAGCAGCCCGTGGGTCCGTCGAGGGGAGACCCAGTACTTC.

The rearrangement joins TRBV15 to TRBJ2-1; the D is unclear. In germline, CDR1 is LNHNV, CDR2 YYDKDF (reference sequence). The CDR3 is 15 amino acids. V was pared by 0 bases and J by 2 bases, with 8 bases between. The CDR3 region is CATSRDLGPYNEQFF. The CDR3 DNA is TGTGCCACCAGCAGAGATCTTGGCCCCTACAATGAGCAGTTCTTC. Full variable domain (missing parts from reference TRBV15 and TRBJ2-1): DAMVIQNPRYQVTQFGKPVTLSCSQTLNHNVMYWYQQKSSQAPKLLFHYYDKDFNNEADTPDNFQSRRPNTSFCFLDIRSPGLGDTAMYLCATSRDLGPYNEQFFGPGTRLTVL.

This chain links TRBV7-9 with TRBJ2-3; D uncertain. The CDR3 spans 13 residues. Trimming stripped 6 bases from V and 5 bases from J, with 12 bases between. Germline CDR1 SEHNR, CDR2 FQNEAQ (reference sequence). The CDR3 here is CASSSIVRDTQYF. The CDR3 bases are TGTGCCAGCAGTTCGATAGTCCGAGATACGCAGTATTTT.

The rearrangement links TRBV29-1 to TRBJ2-7; no firm D call. The V end was cut by 1 base, the J end by 2 bases, with 6 bases between. Germline CDR1 and CDR2: SQVTM and ANQGSEA. This CDR3 region has 12 residues. CDR3 in amino acids: CSVEGGPYEQYF. The CDR3 nucleotides are TGCAGCGTTGAAGGTGGACCCTACGAGCAGTACTTC.

This clonotype was seen only a few times. This chain uses TRBV7-9 with TRBJ2-3; D may be TRBD1 (6 bases). The CDR3 has 15 amino acids. The germline V gene has CDR1 SEHNR and CDR2 FQNEAQ (reference sequence). Trimming left V 5 bases short and J 2 bases short, with 14 bases between. The CDR3 nucleotides read TGTGCCAGCAGCCCCCGGGACACTTACACAGATACGCAGTATTTT. This codes for CASSPRDTYTDTQYF.

This clonotype was observed a handful of times. The rearrangement uses TRBV27 and TRBJ1-2; D possibly corresponds to TRBD1 (6 bases). V lost 0 bases and J lost 8, with 13 bases in between. Germline V CDR1 and CDR2: MNHEY, SMNVEV (reference sequence). CDR3 length: 14 amino acids. The CDR3 DNA follows: TGTGCCAGCAGTTTATCGATGGGGGCTCGAGGCTACACCTTC. Its protein is CASSLSMGARGYTF.

In this sample, this clonotype turned up many times. This sequence joins TRBV7-8 and TRBJ2-1; D might be TRBD2 (5 bases). Trimming shortened V by 2 bases and J by 4 bases, and 12 bases separated the two germline ends. The CDR3 length is 15 residues. The germline V gene has CDR1 SGHVS and CDR2 FQNEAQ. The CDR3 bases are TGTGCCAGCAGCTTATCGGGGTCCGTTTACAATGAGCAGTTCTTC. This translates into CASSLSGSVYNEQFF.

This clonotype appeared many times. The gene calls are TRBV15 and TRBJ2-1; D is unclear. There are 13 residues in the CDR3. V lost 0 bases and J lost 7, with 7 bases in between. Germline V gives CDR1 LNHNV, CDR2 YYDKDF (reference sequence). The CDR3 here is CATSRDEGNEQFF. CDR3 DNA sequence: TGTGCCACCAGCAGAGATGAAGGAAATGAGCAGTTCTTC. Complete variable domain (other parts from reference TRBV15 and TRBJ2-1): DAMVIQNPRYQVTQFGKPVTLSCSQTLNHNVMYWYQQKSSQAPKLLFHYYDKDFNNEADTPDNFQSRRPNTSFCFLDIRSPGLGDTAMYLCATSRDEGNEQFFGPGTRLTVL.